Each of the 27 T cell receptor beta chains below was sequenced from the same sample in a study of tumor-infiltrating lymphocytes in primary liver carcinoma. TCR beta cDNA was prepared out of 450 to 500 ng total RNA by means of a constant-region primer. TCR beta libraries came from three nested multiplex PCR rounds using slightly modified ARM-PCR. TRBV1-TRBV30 forward and Cbeta reverse primers drove the first two roughly 10-cycle rounds. Via MiXCR, TCRdb re-called the multiplex PCR reads, giving one row per CDR3 protein. The sample yields about 300,000 distinct CDR3 sequences, approximately 60% seen once. Germline DNA was also extracted, and blood RNA derived from unsorted whole blood. Sequencing used peripheral blood. These receptors came from a man aged 35 to 55 with primary liver carcinoma and hepatitis B virus infection.

This clonotype has more than one count but fewer than ten. The J gene is TRBJ2-5, the V gene TRBV7-9; either TRBD1 or TRBD2 may supply D (6 bases each). The CDR3 has 16 amino acids. Germline V CDR1 and CDR2: SEHNR, FQNEAQ (reference sequence). V lost 1 base, J lost 2 bases, and 14 bases lay in between. As DNA, the CDR3 is TGTGCCAGCAGCTTAGGGGTCGGGGGCTCTCAAGAGACCCAGTACTTC. It translates to CASSLGVGGSQETQYF.

This clonotype was seen once. It is likely a read error, because the conserved phenylalanine at the end of the CDR3 is missing. V usage is TRBV11-2 and J usage is TRBJ2-5, with 7 bases fitting TRBD2. From germline, CDR1 is SGHAT and CDR2 FQNNGV. The V and J ends lost 4 bases and 3 bases, in that order; junction bases with no gene match: 14. There are 17 residues in the CDR3. The CDR3 bases are TGTGCCAGCAGCTCTTGGATAGCGGGCGTGAGGGAAGAGACCCAGTACTTA. This sequence encodes CASSSWIAGVREETQYL.

This clonotype has ten or more counts. This chain joins TRBV29-1 and TRBJ1-5, with a possible D match to TRBD1 (6 bases). The length of the CDR3 is 13 residues. The germline CDR1 and CDR2 sequences are SQVTM and ANQGSEA. V was cut by 1 base and J by 7 bases, with 11 bases left in between. This chain's CDR3 is CSVEGGAGQPQHF. In nucleotides, the CDR3 is TGCAGCGTTGAAGGGGGGGCGGGACAGCCCCAGCATTTT. Full variable domain (outside the CDR3, taken from reference TRBV29-1 and TRBJ1-5): SAVISQKPSRDICQRGTSLTIQCQVDSQVTMMFWYRQQPGQSLTLIATANQGSEATYESGFVIDKFPISRPNLTFSTLTVSNMSPEDSSIYLCSVEGGAGQPQHFGDGTRLSIL.

Concerning this clonotype: The junction shows a germline mismatch at one end, possibly a read error. CDR3 loop: CASSSRTGTNSPIHF. The CDR3 nucleotides are TGCGCCAGTAGCTCTCGGACAGGGACCAATTCACCCATCCACTTT. The chain couples TRBV4-3 to TRBJ1-6; 8 bases map to TRBD1. The CDR3 length is 15 residues. The germline V gene has CDR1 LGHNA and CDR2 YSLEER.

Remarks on this clonotype: Given the absence of the conserved phenylalanine or tryptophan at the CDR3 end, a read error is likely. The rearrangement joins TRBV6-6 to TRBJ2-7; possible D gene TRBD2, 5 bases. Germline V gene lookup returns CDR1 MNHNY and CDR2 SVGAGI (reference sequence). The CDR3 spans 14 residues. The CDR3 loop reads CTSSYRRSGEEQYL. The CDR3 DNA reads TGTACCAGCAGTTATAGGAGGTCAGGTGAAGAGCAGTACTTG.

At least ten counts were recorded for this clonotype. The genes are TRBV6-2 or TRBV6-3 and TRBJ2-1; 9 bases align to TRBD2. The germline CDR1 and CDR2 sequences are MNHEY and SVGEGT. This CDR3 is built from 15 residues. The ends lost 6 bases at V and 4 bases at J; junction bases unmatched: 7. Here the CDR3 reads CASSSGLALYNEQFF. CDR3 coding DNA: TGTGCCAGCAGCTCCGGACTAGCGCTATACAATGAGCAGTTCTTC.

Notes on this clonotype: At one of its ends the junction is not consistent with the germline gene, which may arise from a read error. The gene calls are TRBV11-2 and TRBJ2-1; TRBD2 agrees at 10 bases. This CDR3 is built from 15 residues. CDR1 and CDR2 (germline): SGHAT, FQNNGV. CDR3 nucleotides: TGTGTCAGCACCCTCCCAACCGGGACTAGCGATGAGCAGTTCTTC. Amino acids: CVSTLPTGTSDEQFF.

As concerns this clonotype: A much larger clone lies a single base off, so this may be a read error. This chain connects TRBV11-1 to TRBJ1-6; D perhaps matches TRBD1 (6 bases). Germline lookup yields CDR1 SGHAT and CDR2 FQDESV (reference sequence). CDR3 length equals 17 residues. In DNA form, the CDR3 reads TGTGCCAGCAGCTTGTCGGGCCGGACCAAGGGGGATTCACCCCTCCAGTTT. Translation: CASSLSGRTKGDSPLQF.

The chain is built from TRBV10-3 and TRBJ1-2, with D unresolved. The CDR3 has 14 amino acids. Germline V gives CDR1 ENHRY, CDR2 SYGVKD. V gave up 4 bases and J gave up 9 bases, with 18 bases separating them. The CDR3 here is CAISVSLLADSYTF. As DNA, the CDR3 is TGTGCCATCAGTGTGTCCCTATTGGCGGATAGCTACACCTTC.

About this clonotype: A junction end diverges from the germline sequence, so it may reflect a read error. This chain joins TRBV6-6 and TRBJ1-5; D gene ambiguous. The CDR3 is 15 residues long. Germline CDR1 and CDR2: MNHNY and SVGAGI (reference sequence). The DNA of the CDR3 is TGTGCCAGCAGTTACCAAACAGTTAGCAATCAGCCCCACCATTTT. It is translated as CASSYQTVSNQPHHF.

This rearrangement joins TRBV6-5 to TRBJ2-7, with a weak D call TRBD2 (6 bases). The CDR3 contains 13 residues. Germline CDR1 is MNHEY and CDR2 is SVGAGI. CDR3 amino acids: CVILTGERDKQYF. The CDR3 nucleotides are TGTGTCATCCTAACGGGGGAGCGAGACAAGCAGTACTTC.

This clonotype was found once. A read error may be the cause here, since a much bigger clone is one base away. J is TRBJ2-3 and V is TRBV12-3 or TRBV12-4; tentative D call: TRBD1 (6 bases). Trimming cost V 6 bases and J 13 bases, with 17 bases left between them. There are 12 residues in the CDR3. CDR3 region: CASRQGRDLEYF. The CDR3 nucleotides are TGTGCCAGCAGACAGGGCCGAGACCTTGAGTATTTT.

This clonotype was seen a few times. The chain employs TRBV10-3 and TRBJ2-3; the D is unclear. The V end lost 2 bases, the J end lost 4 bases, and 10 bases lay between the germline ends. The CDR3 consists of 14 residues. CDR1 and CDR2 from the germline V gene are ENHRY and SYGVKD. DNA of the CDR3: TGTGCCATCAGTGAGCCCAAGATGGCAGATACGCAGTATTTT. It specifies CAISEPKMADTQYF.

This clonotype was seen only once. One end of the junction fails to match germline, which may point to a read error. J is TRBJ2-7 and V is TRBV11-1, with D hard to call. CDR1 and CDR2 (germline): SGHAT, FQDESV (reference sequence). The CDR3 is made up of 11 amino acids. The CDR3 reads CASISTYEQYF. The CDR3 nucleotides read TGTGCCAGCATCTCTACCTACGAGCAATACTTC.

This clonotype was counted ten times or more. The V call is TRBV29-1, the J call TRBJ2-7; tentatively, D is TRBD2 (5 bases). V shed 7 bases and J shed 5 bases, with 12 bases lying between them. This CDR3 is 11 amino acids long. Germline assignment: CDR1 SQVTM and CDR2 ANQGSEA. This chain's CDR3 is CSGTLEDEQYF. The CDR3 DNA reads TGCAGCGGAACACTAGAGGACGAGCAGTACTTC.

On this clonotype itself: This may arise from a read error, as a much more abundant clone is one base away. The chain is built from TRBV4-1 and TRBJ2-5; 9 nucleotides line up with TRBD1. Germline loops: CDR1 MGHRA, CDR2 YSYEKL. The CDR3 has 17 residues. The CDR3 spells CASSQVAGTGPQEAQYF. The CDR3 bases are TGCGCCAGCAGCCAAGTGGCCGGGACAGGGCCCCAAGAGGCCCAGTACTTC.

Comments on this clonotype: A junction end diverges from the germline sequence, so it may reflect a read error. This chain joins TRBV6-1 and TRBJ2-7; 9 bases are a match to TRBD2. Germline-derived CDR1 and CDR2 are MNHNS and SASEGT. The CDR3 consists of 16 residues. This CDR3 reads CAISDFAGGPGYEQYF. The CDR3 bases are TGTGCCATCAGTGATTTTGCGGGAGGGCCGGGCTACGAGCAGTACTTC.

In this sample, this clonotype turned up many times. The V gene is TRBV29-1, the J gene TRBJ2-3; a possible D gene is TRBD2 (6 bases). In germline, CDR1 is SQVTM, CDR2 ANQGSEA. The CDR3 loop spans 14 amino acids. V dropped 2 bases and J dropped 5 bases, with 14 bases sitting between them. In DNA, the CDR3 is TGCAGCGTTGAATCCGGGACTGGAGGAGATACGCAGTATTTT. Translated: CSVESGTGGDTQYF.

The chain joins TRBV10-3 to TRBJ2-3; 13 bases fit TRBD2. With V trimmed by 7 bases and J by 4 bases, 5 bases remained unmatched. Germline values: CDR1 ENHRY, CDR2 SYGVKD. The CDR3 consists of 15 residues. This CDR3 is CAITGTSGAPDTQYF. CDR3 in DNA: TGTGCCATCACCGGGACTAGCGGGGCCCCAGATACGCAGTATTTT.

This clonotype was seen at least ten times. The gene calls are TRBV4-3 and TRBJ2-3; 8 positions agree with TRBD1. The J segment lost 5 bases and the V segment lost 0 bases, leaving 4 bases of the junction unmatched. The CDR3 is made up of 15 amino acids. CDR1 is LGHNA and CDR2 is YSLEER in the germline V gene. CDR3 coding DNA: TGCGCCAGCAGCCAAGATGACAGGGGAGTAGATACGCAGTATTTT. Amino acids: CASSQDDRGVDTQYF.

Of note for this clonotype: This could be a read error, since a much larger clone is one nucleotide away. J is TRBJ1-2 and V is TRBV10-1, with unresolved D. The ends were cut back, 3 bases at V and 7 bases at J, with 12 bases in the middle. This CDR3 region has 13 residues. Germline V lookup: CDR1 WNHNN, CDR2 SYGVQD (reference sequence). The CDR3 DNA reads TGCGCCAGCAGTGATGACTCCAGTGTTGGCTACACCTTC. Protein: CASSDDSSVGYTF.

Comment on this clonotype: Sequence at one end of the junction differs from germline and may be a read error. J is TRBJ2-3 and V is TRBV11-2; 14 positions agree with TRBD2. Germline CDR1 reads SGHAT; CDR2 reads FQNNGV. The CDR3 runs 16 residues. The CDR3 region has the DNA TGTGCCAGCAGCCAGGGACTAGCGGGAGTTAATGATACGCAGTATTTC. Translated, it gives CASSQGLAGVNDTQYF.

As for this clonotype: The conserved phenylalanine or tryptophan normally closing the CDR3 is absent here, so this likely arose from a read error. The chain uses TRBV4-1 and TRBJ2-6, with D maybe TRBD2 (5 bases). CDR1 is MGHRA and CDR2 is YSYEKL in the germline V gene. The CDR3 is made up of 19 amino acids. Between the trimmed V and J ends, which lost 4 bases and 0 bases, there was a span of 19 bases. DNA for the CDR3: TGCGCCAGCAGCCCAACTCCGGGGATGGTAGACTCTGGGGCCAACGTCCTGACTATC. It translates to CASSPTPGMVDSGANVLTI.

There are many counts of this clonotype. V is TRBV6-6 and J is TRBJ2-5; 15 nucleotides align to TRBD2. This CDR3 comprises 15 residues. Germline V lookup: CDR1 MNHNY, CDR2 SVGAGI (reference sequence). V trimming: 7 bases; J trimming: 3 bases; junction bases outside the gene matches: 3. CDR3 sequence: CASTGLAGGKETQYF. The CDR3 coding sequence is TGTGCCAGCACCGGACTAGCGGGAGGGAAAGAGACCCAGTACTTC.

On this clonotype itself: Since a much larger clone is just one base distant, this may be a read error. The conserved phenylalanine or tryptophan is not found at the CDR3 terminus, so this likely reflects a read error. The gene calls are TRBV6-5 and TRBJ2-1; 9 nucleotides match TRBD2. The CDR3 loop spans 13 amino acids. The ends lost 6 bases at V and 3 bases at J; junction bases unmatched: 0. From germline, CDR1 is MNHEY and CDR2 SVGAGI. The DNA of the CDR3 is TGTGCCAGCAGGACTAGCGGCTACAATGAGCAGTTCCTC. This codes for CASRTSGYNEQFL.

This clonotype was observed at least ten times. The chain links TRBV4-2 to TRBJ2-2, with unresolved D. The V gene lost 1 base and the J gene lost 3 bases, with 9 bases spanning the gap. Germline V gene data show CDR1 as LGHNA and CDR2 as YNFKEQ. The length of the CDR3 is 15 residues. The CDR3 region is CASSQGGLYTGELFF. Written as DNA, the CDR3 is TGTGCCAGCAGCCAAGGAGGCCTGTACACCGGGGAGCTGTTTTTT.

About this clonotype itself: A much larger clone is a single base away; this may be a read error. As the CDR3 is not closed by the conserved phenylalanine or tryptophan, this likely results from a read error. The rearrangement links TRBV29-1 to TRBJ1-1, with D maybe TRBD1 (5 bases). V dropped 5 bases and J dropped 6 bases, with 16 bases sitting between them. Germline V gene sequence: CDR1 SQVTM, CDR2 ANQGSEA. The CDR3 loop spans 13 amino acids. CDR3 sequence: CSVRGTRDPEAFS. CDR3 sequence (DNA): TGCAGCGTTCGCGGGACGCGGGACCCTGAAGCTTTCTCT.